This T cell receptor (beta chain) was recorded in a study of blood T cell repertoires in COVID-19. As for the study in general: The United States, Italy and Spain provided the acute and convalescent COVID-19 samples. T cells, B-cell-depleted T cells, or PBMCs supplied cDNA or gDNA.

After removal of 2 bases from V and 8 bases from J, the junction contained 8 bases not matched to a gene. The germline CDR1 and CDR2 sequences are LNHNV and YYDKDF (reference sequence). The CDR3 has 16 residues. In the authors' methods: Quantification of nucleated cells was approximated via reference gene primer amplification. Profiled with immunoSEQ multiplex PCR; TCRdb holds only in-frame clones, not every one. That table supplies the V and J calls and clone size; D and trimming were determined from the DNA. The data hold more than 100,000 clones, with roughly 89% observed a single time. Specimen: peripheral blood. This TCR was recovered from a woman older than 75 in a cohort sampled during active COVID-19. The rearrangement links TRBV15 to TRBJ2-1; 11 nucleotides match TRBD1. The CDR3: CATSRTPGQGGHEQFF. The CDR3 bases are TGTGCCACCAGCAGAACCCCGGGACAGGGGGGTCATGAGCAGTTCTTC. The full variable domain, in which reference TRBV15 and TRBJ2-1 provide the parts outside the CDR3, is DAMVIQNPRYQVTQFGKPVTLSCSQTLNHNVMYWYQQKSSQAPKLLFHYYDKDFNNEADTPDNFQSRRPNTSFCFLDIRSPGLGDTAMYLCATSRTPGQGGHEQFFGPGTRLTVL.